What follows describes a single T cell receptor beta chain. As yet, its antigen is unknown. This sample is part of a study of CD8+ T cells in alopecia areata. The wider study: Patients in the treated group were given tofacitinib by mouth, 5 to 10 mg twice a day. Broader study findings: Greater clonality was observed in lesional scalp samples, especially alopecia totalis/universalis, versus normal scalp.

cDNA serving as the sequencing template came from extracted, reverse transcribed RNA. Clones were sequenced by immunoSEQ multiplex PCR, and TCRdb holds only the in-frame ones, with some missing. The sample carries 160,000 or so clones, about 70% recorded once. Peripheral blood, together with lesional scalp punch biopsies, was collected from alopecia areata patients. PBMC-derived CD4+ and CD8+ T cells were sorted. From germline, CDR1 is SQVTM and CDR2 ANQGSEA. V gave up 4 bases and J gave up 2 bases, with 9 bases separating them. The CDR3 sequence is 12 residues long. This rearrangement joins TRBV29-1 to TRBJ2-7; possibly TRBD1 for D (5 bases). This clonotype was sampled from a human donor with alopecia areata. Sequences were derived from CD8+ T cells sorted from blood, sampled at week 0. CDR3 loop: CSVVSGTYEQYF. The CDR3 DNA sequence: TGCAGCGTTGTGTCAGGGACCTACGAGCAGTACTTC.